This T cell receptor (beta chain) was sequenced during a study of blood T cell repertoires in COVID-19. On the study more broadly: The United States, Italy and Spain supplied acute and convalescent COVID-19 samples. PBMCs, B-cell-depleted T cells, or T cells were the source of the cDNA or gDNA that made up the material.

In the authors' workflow: Reference gene primer amplification in the assay estimated nucleated cell counts. Using immunoSEQ multiplex PCR, the repertoire was profiled, and TCRdb retains in-frame clones only, with some absent. The V and J calls and the clone size are those of that table, but D and trimming were determined from the DNA. The sample lists 120,000 to 150,000 clones, less than 90% occurring once. Per germline, CDR1 GTSNPN and CDR2 SVGIG (reference sequence). V lost 3 bases and J lost 8, with 13 bases in between. The CDR3 loop spans 12 amino acids. The sample comprised peripheral blood. The origin of this receptor is a human donor in a cohort sampled during active COVID-19. The chain links TRBV30 to TRBJ1-1; D not resolved. The CDR3 sequence is CAWRMGVGEAFF. In DNA form, the CDR3 reads TGTGCCTGGAGGATGGGCGTTGGGGAAGCTTTCTTT.